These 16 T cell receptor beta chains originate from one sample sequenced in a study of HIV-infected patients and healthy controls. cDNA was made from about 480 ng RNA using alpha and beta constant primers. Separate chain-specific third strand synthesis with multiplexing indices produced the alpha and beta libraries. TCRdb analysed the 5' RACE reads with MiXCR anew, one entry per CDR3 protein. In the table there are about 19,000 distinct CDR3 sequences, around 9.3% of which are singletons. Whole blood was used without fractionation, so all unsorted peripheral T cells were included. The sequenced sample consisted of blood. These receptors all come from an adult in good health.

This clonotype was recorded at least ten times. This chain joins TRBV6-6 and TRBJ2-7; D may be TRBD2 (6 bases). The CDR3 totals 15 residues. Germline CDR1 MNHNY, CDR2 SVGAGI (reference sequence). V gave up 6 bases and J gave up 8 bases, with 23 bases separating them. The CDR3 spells CASSSSSGLRVKQYF. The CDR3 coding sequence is TGTGCCAGCAGCTCCTCCTCGGGACTTAGGGTGAAGCAGTACTTC.

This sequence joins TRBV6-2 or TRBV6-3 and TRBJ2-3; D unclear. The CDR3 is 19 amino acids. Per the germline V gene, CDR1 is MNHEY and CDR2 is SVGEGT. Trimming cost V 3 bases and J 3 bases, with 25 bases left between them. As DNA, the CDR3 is TGTGCCAGCAGTTATCCCCAATGGGGTGCGGCTCCCCAAACAGATACGCAGTATTTT. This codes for CASSYPQWGAAPQTDTQYF.

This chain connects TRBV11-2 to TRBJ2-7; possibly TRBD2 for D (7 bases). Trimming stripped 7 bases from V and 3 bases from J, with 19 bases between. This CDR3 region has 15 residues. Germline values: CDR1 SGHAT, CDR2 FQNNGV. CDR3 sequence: CASTRDRGANYEQYF. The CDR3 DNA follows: TGTGCCAGCACCCGTGATCGGGGGGCCAACTACGAGCAGTACTTC. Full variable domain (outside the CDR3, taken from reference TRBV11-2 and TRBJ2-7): EAGVAQSPRYKIIEKRQSVAFWCNPISGHATLYWYQQILGQGPKLLIQFQNNGVVDDSQLPKDRFSAERLKGVDSTLKIQPAKLEDSAVYLCASTRDRGANYEQYFGPGTRLTVT.

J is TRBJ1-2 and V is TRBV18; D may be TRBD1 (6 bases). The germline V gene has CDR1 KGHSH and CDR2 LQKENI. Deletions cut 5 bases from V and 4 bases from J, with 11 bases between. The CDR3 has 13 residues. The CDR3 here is CASSADRSYGYTF. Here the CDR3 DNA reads TGTGCCAGCTCAGCCGACAGGAGCTATGGCTACACCTTC.

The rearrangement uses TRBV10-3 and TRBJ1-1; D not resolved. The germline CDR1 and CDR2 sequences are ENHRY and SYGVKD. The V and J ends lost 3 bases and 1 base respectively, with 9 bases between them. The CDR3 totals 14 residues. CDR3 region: CAISDWQKNTEAFF. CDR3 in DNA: TGTGCCATCAGTGATTGGCAGAAGAACACTGAAGCTTTCTTT.

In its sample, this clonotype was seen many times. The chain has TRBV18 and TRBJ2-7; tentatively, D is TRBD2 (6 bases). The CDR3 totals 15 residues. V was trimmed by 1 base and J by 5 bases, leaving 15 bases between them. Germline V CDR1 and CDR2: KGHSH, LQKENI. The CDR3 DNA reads TGTGCCAGCTCACCACAAGTAGGCGGGGTTAACGAGCAGTACTTC. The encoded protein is CASSPQVGGVNEQYF.

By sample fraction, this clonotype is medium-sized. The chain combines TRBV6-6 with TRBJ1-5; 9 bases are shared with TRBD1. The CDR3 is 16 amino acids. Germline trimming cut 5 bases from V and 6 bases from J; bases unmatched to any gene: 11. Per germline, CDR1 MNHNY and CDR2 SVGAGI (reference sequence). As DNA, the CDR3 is TGTGCCAGCAGTCTAACGCCCGACAGGGGGTTTCAGCCCCAGCATTTT. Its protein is CASSLTPDRGFQPQHF.

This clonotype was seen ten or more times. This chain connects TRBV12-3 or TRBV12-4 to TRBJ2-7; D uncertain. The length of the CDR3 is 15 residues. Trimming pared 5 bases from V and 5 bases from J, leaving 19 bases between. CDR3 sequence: CASSGLPQVGDEQYF. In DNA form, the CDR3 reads TGTGCCAGCAGTGGCCTCCCGCAGGTCGGCGACGAGCAGTACTTC.

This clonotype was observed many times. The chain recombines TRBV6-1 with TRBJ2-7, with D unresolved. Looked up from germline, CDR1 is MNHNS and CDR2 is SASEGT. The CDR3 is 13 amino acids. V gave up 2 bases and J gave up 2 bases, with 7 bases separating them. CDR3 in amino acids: CASSESETYEQYF. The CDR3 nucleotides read TGTGCCAGCAGTGAATCGGAGACCTACGAGCAGTACTTC.

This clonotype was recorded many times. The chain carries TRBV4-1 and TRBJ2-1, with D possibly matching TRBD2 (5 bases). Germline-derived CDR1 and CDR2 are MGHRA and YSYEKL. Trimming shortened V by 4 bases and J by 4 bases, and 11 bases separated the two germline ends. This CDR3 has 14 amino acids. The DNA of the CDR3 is TGCGCCAGCAGCCCACCCCCGGGGTACAATGAGCAGTTCTTC. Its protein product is CASSPPPGYNEQFF.

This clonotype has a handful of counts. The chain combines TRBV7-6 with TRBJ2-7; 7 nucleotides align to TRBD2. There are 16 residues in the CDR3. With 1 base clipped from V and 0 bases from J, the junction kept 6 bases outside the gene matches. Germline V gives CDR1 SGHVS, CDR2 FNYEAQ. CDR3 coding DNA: TGTGCCAGCAGCTTAGAGCCTGGCGGGAGCTCCTACGAGCAGTACTTC. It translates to CASSLEPGGSSYEQYF.

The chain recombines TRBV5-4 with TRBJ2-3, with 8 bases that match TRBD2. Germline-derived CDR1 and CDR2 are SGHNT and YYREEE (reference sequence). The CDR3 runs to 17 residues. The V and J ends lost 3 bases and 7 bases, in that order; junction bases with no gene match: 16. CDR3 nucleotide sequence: TGTGCCAGCAGCTCGATGCTTTCCCGGGGGGGCCGGAATACGCAGTATTTT. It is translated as CASSSMLSRGGRNTQYF.

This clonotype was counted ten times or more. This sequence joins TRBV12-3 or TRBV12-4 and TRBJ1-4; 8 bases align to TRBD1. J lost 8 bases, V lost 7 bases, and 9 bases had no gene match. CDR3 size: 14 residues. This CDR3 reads CASTDRGRQEKLFF. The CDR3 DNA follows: TGTGCCAGCACCGACAGGGGACGTCAGGAAAAACTGTTTTTT.

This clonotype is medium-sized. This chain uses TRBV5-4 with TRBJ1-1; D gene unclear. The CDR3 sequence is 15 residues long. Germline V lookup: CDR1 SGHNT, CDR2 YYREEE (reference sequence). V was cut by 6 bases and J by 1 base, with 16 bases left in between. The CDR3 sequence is CASTNSKGWNTEAFF. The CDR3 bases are TGTGCCAGCACCAATTCCAAGGGATGGAACACTGAAGCTTTCTTT. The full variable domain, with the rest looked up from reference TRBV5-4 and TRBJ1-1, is ETGVTQSPTHLIKTRGQQVTLRCSSQSGHNTVSWYQQALGQGPQFIFQYYREEENGRGNFPPRFSGLQFPNYSSELNVNALELDDSALYLCASTNSKGWNTEAFFGQGTRLTVV.

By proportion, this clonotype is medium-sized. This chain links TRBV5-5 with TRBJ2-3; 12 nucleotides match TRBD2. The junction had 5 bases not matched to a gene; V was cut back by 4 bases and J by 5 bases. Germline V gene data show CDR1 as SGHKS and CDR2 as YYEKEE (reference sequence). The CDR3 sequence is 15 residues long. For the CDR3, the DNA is TGTGCCAGCAGCGGGAAGACTAGCGGGAGAGATACGCAGTATTTT. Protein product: CASSGKTSGRDTQYF.

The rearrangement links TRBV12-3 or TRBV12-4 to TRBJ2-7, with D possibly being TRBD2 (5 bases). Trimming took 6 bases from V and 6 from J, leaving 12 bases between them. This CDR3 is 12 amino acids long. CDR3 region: CASSPGDSEQYF. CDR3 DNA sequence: TGTGCCAGCAGCCCCGGGGATTCCGAGCAGTACTTC.